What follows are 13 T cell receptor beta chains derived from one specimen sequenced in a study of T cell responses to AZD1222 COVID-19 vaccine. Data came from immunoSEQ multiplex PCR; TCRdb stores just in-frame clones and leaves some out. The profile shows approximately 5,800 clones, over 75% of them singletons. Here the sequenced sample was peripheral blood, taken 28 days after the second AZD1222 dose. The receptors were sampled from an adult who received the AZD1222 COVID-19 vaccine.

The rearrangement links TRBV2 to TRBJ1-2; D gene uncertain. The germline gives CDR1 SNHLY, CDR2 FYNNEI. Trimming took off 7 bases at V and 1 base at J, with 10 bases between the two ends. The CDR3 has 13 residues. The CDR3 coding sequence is TGTGCCAGCAACAAGGACCTTAACTATGGCTACACCTTC. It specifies CASNKDLNYGYTF.

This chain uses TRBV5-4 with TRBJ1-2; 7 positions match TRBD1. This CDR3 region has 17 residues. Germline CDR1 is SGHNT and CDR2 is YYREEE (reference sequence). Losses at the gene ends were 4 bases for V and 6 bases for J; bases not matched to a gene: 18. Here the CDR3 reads CASSRQGGGISRDGYTF. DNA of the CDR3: TGTGCCAGCAGCCGACAGGGAGGCGGGATTAGTCGGGATGGCTACACCTTC.

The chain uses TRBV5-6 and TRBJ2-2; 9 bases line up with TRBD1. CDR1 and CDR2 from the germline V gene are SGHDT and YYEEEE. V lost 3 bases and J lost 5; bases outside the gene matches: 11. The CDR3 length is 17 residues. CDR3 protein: CASSSEAGTGLTGELFF. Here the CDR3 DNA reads TGTGCCAGCAGCTCGGAGGCCGGGACAGGGTTGACCGGGGAGCTGTTTTTT.

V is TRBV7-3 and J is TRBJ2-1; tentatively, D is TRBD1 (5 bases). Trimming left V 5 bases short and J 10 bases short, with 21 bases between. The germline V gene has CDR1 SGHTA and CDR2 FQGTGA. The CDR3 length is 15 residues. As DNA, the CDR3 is TGTGCCAGCAGCCGACAGCAGGCAGTATACGCCGAGCAGTTCTTC. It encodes CASSRQQAVYAEQFF.

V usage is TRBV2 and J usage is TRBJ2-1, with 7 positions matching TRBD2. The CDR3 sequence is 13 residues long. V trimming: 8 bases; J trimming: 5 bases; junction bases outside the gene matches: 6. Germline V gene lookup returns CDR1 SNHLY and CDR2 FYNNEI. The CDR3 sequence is CASGGDAHNEQFF. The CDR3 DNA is TGTGCCAGCGGGGGGGACGCCCACAATGAGCAGTTCTTC.

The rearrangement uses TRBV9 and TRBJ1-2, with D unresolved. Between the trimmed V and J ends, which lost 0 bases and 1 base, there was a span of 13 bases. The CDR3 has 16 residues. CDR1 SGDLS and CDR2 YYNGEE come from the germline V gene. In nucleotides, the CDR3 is TGTGCCAGCAGCGTAGGGGCTGGCGGTGGTAACTATGGCTACACCTTC. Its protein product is CASSVGAGGGNYGYTF. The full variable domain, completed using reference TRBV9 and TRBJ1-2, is DSGVTQTPKHLITATGQRVTLRCSPRSGDLSVYWYQQSLDQGLQFLIQYYNGEERAKGNILERFSAQQFPDLHSELNLSSLELGDSALYFCASSVGAGGGNYGYTFGSGTRLTVV.

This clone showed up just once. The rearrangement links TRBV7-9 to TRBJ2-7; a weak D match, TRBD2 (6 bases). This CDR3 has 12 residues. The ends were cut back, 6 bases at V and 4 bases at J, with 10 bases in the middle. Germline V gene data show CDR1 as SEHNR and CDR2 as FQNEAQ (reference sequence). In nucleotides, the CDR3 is TGTGCCAGCAGTGGGGACTTTTACGAGCAGTACTTC. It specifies CASSGDFYEQYF.

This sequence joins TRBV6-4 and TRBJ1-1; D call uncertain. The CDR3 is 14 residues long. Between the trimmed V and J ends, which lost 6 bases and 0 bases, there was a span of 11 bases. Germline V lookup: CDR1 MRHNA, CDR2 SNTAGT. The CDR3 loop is CASRDGDMNTEAFF. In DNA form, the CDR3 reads TGTGCCAGCAGGGACGGGGATATGAACACTGAAGCTTTCTTT.

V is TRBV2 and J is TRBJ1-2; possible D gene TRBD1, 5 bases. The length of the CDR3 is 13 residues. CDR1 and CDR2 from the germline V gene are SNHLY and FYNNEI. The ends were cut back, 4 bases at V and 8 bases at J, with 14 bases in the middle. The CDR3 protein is CASSGGPGRGYTF. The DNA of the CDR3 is TGTGCCAGCAGTGGGGGCCCTGGTCGGGGCTACACCTTC.

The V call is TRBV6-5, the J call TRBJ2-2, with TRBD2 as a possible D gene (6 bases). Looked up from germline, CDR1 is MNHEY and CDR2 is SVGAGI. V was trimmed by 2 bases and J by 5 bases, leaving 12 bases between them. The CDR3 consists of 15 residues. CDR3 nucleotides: TGTGCCAGCAGTTACGACGGGAGTGGAACCGGGGAGCTGTTTTTT. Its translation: CASSYDGSGTGELFF.

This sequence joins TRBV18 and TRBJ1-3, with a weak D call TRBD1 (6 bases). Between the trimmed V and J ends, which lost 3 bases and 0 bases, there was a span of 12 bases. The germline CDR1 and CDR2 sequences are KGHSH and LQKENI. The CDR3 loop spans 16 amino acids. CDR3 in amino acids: CASSPRTASSGNTIYF. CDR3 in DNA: TGTGCCAGCTCACCGAGGACAGCTAGCTCTGGAAACACCATATATTTT.

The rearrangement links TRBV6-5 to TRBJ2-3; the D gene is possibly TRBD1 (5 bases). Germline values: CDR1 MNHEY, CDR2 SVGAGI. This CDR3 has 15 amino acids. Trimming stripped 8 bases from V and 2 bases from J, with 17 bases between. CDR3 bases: TGTGCCAGCTATGCCCAGGGCGCTTCCACAGATACGCAGTATTTT. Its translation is CASYAQGASTDTQYF.

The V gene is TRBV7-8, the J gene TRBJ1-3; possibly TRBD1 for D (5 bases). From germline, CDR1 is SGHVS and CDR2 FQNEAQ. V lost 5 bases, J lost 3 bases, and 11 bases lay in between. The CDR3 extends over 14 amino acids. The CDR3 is CASSGGLGGNTIYF. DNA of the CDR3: TGTGCCAGCAGCGGGGGTCTCGGTGGAAACACCATATATTTT.